The next 7 T cell receptor beta chains were all read from a single sample in a study of read filtering for tumor transcriptome and immune sequencing. From about 0.4 ug of RNA, a library with molecular barcoded alpha/delta and beta/gamma adaptors was made. One entry per CDR3 protein, called by TCRdb with MiXCR from the reads. The profile shows under 25,000 distinct CDR3 sequences, roughly 13% of them singletons. Sequencing was carried out using a population of CD138-negative cells sorted from bone marrow. These receptors came from a donor aged 40 or older with multiple myeloma.

This clonotype has a handful of counts. It may be a read error: a sequence one base away is much more abundant. The chain combines TRBV20-1 with TRBJ1-4, with 8 nucleotides matching TRBD1. The CDR3 runs 13 residues. Germline V lookup: CDR1 DFQATT, CDR2 SNEGSKA (reference sequence). V was pared by 5 bases and J by 12 bases, with 11 bases of the junction left unmatched. In nucleotides, the CDR3 is TGCAGTGCTCCAGACAGGGGAGGCGAAGAACTGTTTTTT. It encodes CSAPDRGGEELFF.

This clonotype occurred many times. This chain joins TRBV6-6 and TRBJ2-2, with 11 bases aligning to TRBD2. Unmatched junction bases numbered 1, after V lost 4 bases and J lost 0 bases. The CDR3 has 16 amino acids. Germline V CDR1 and CDR2: MNHNY, SVGAGI (reference sequence). CDR3 region: CASSLGLAANTGELFF. DNA for the CDR3: TGTGCCAGCAGTTTGGGACTAGCGGCGAACACCGGGGAGCTGTTTTTT.

Relative to its sample, this clonotype is medium-sized. CDR3 coding DNA: TGTGCCAGCAGTAACCACAATGAGCAGTTCTTC. It translates to CASSNHNEQFF. The chain links TRBV11-3 to TRBJ2-1, with D hard to call. CDR3 length: 11 amino acids. V was cut by 6 bases and J by 5 bases, with 5 bases left in between. Germline CDR1 SGHNT, CDR2 YENEEA. The whole variable domain, filled in from reference TRBV11-3 and TRBJ2-1, reads EAGVVQSPRYKIIEKKQPVAFWCNPISGHNTLYWYLQNLGQGPELLIRYENEEAVDDSQLPKDRFSAERLKGVDSTLKIQPAELGDSAVYLCASSNHNEQFFGPGTRLTVL.

V usage is TRBV18 and J usage is TRBJ2-5, with D possibly being TRBD2 (6 bases). There are 17 residues in the CDR3. In germline, CDR1 is KGHSH, CDR2 LQKENI. The V end was cut by 3 bases, the J end by 5 bases, with 22 bases between. As DNA, the CDR3 is TGTGCCAGCTCACCGAGTCAGACGGGACTCGTCGTGGAGACCCAGTACTTC. This codes for CASSPSQTGLVVETQYF.

This clonotype was recorded at least ten times. The CDR3 DNA sequence: TGTGCCAGCTCCGGGGACAACCAAGAGACCCAGTACTTC. This encodes CASSGDNQETQYF. The rearrangement links TRBV6-5 to TRBJ2-5, with a possible D match to TRBD1 (6 bases). From germline, CDR1 is MNHEY and CDR2 SVGAGI. The CDR3 has 13 residues. V was pared by 8 bases and J by 0 bases, with 10 bases between.

This clonotype came up many times. The V gene is TRBV19, the J gene TRBJ1-5; TRBD1 might be the D (5 bases). V dropped 5 bases and J dropped 5 bases, with 19 bases sitting between them. Per germline, CDR1 LNHDA and CDR2 SQIVND (reference sequence). This CDR3 spans 16 amino acids. DNA of the CDR3: TGTGCCAGTAGTGGGGCAAGAATTGTGATAGATCAGCCCCAGCATTTT. This encodes CASSGARIVIDQPQHF.

This clonotype was picked up many times. A much larger clonotype is one base distant, so this may be a read error. The chain couples TRBV29-1 to TRBJ2-1; 7 nucleotides agree with TRBD1. Germline loops: CDR1 SQVTM, CDR2 ANQGSEA. The CDR3 extends over 15 amino acids. DNA for the CDR3: TGCAGCGTTGAACTTTGGGACAGCCTCTACAAAGAGCAGTTCTTC. It is translated as CSVELWDSLYKEQFF.